This entry concerns a single T cell receptor beta chain. The data stem from a study of blood T cell repertoires in COVID-19. Study background: Spain, Italy and the United States supplied samples that represented acute and convalescent COVID-19. Nucleic acid was either cDNA or gDNA, and it came from T cells, B-cell-depleted T cells, or PBMCs.

TCRdb's copy holds only in-frame clones and misses some; the assay was immunoSEQ multiplex PCR. The table shows around 250,000 clones, with over 75% occurring only once. Allocation to cohorts depended on clinical history reported by the participants. Donors in Cohort 3 who had recovered were those with two negative PCRs, healthcare professional clearance, or resolution of their symptoms. Trimming left V 3 bases short and J 7 bases short, with 27 bases between. The CDR3 sequence is 18 residues long. Germline V lookup: CDR1 MGHRA, CDR2 YSYEKL. The specimen was PBMCs or T cells enriched from blood (not recorded which). The TCR sequence derives from a woman aged 45-60 years who had recovered from COVID-19. The chain couples TRBV4-1 to TRBJ1-2; tentative D call: TRBD1 (6 bases). CDR3 in amino acids: CASSQARWGSDRPGGYTF. CDR3 bases: TGCGCCAGCAGCCAGGCAAGATGGGGATCCGACAGGCCAGGTGGCTACACCTTC.